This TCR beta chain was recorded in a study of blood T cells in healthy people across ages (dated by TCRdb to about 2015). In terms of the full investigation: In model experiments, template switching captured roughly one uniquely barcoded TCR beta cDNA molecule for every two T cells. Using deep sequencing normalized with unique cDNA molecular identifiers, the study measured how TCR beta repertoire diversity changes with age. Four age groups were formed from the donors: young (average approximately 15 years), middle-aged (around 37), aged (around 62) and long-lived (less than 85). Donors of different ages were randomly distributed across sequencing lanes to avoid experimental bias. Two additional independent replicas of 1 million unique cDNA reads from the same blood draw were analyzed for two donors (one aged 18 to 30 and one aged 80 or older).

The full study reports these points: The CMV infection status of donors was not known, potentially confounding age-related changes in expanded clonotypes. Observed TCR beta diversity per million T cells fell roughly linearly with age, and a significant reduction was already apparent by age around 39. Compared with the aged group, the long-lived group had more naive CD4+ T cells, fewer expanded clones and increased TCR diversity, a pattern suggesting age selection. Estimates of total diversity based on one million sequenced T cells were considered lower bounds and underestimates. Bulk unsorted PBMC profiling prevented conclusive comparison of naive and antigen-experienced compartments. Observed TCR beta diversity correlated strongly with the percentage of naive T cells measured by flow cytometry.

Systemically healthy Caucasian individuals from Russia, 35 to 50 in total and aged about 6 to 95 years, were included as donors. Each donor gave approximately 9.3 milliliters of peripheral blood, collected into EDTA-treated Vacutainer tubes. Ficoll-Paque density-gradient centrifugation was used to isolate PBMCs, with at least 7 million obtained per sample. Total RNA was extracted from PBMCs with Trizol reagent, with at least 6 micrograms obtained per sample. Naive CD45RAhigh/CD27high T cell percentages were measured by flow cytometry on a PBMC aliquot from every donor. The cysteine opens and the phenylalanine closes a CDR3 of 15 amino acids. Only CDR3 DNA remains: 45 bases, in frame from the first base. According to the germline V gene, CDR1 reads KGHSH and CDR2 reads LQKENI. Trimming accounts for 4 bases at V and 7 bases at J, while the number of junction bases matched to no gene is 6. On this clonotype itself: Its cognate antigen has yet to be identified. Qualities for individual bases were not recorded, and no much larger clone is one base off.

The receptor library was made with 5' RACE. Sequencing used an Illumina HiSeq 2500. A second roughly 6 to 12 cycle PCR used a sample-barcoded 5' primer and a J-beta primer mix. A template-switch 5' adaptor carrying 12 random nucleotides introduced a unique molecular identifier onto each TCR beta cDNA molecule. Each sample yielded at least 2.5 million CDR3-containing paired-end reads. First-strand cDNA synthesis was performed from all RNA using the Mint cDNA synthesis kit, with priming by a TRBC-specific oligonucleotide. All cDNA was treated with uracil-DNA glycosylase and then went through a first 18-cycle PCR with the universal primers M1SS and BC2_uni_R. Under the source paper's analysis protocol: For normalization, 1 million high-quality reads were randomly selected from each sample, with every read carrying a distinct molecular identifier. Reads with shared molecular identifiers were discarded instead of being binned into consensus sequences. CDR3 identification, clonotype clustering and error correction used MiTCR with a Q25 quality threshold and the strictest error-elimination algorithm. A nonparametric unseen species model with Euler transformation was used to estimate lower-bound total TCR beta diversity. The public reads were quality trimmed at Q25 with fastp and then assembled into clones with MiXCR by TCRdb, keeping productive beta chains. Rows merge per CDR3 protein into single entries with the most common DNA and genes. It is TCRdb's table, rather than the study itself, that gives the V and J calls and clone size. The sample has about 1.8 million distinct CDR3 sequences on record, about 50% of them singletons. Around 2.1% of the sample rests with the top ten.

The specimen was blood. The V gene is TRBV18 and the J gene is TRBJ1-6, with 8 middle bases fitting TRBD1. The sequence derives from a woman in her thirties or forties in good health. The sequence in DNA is TGTGCCAGCTCACTTCAAGACAGGGGAAATTCACCCCTCCACTTT. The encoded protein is CASSLQDRGNSPLHF.